This T cell receptor (beta chain) stems from a study of blood T cell repertoires in COVID-19. Looking at the study overall: The analysed material was cDNA or gDNA that came from T cells, B-cell-depleted T cells, or PBMCs.

The germline V gene encodes CDR1 LNHDA and CDR2 SQIVND (reference sequence). The CDR3 extends over 9 amino acids. V was shortened by 11 bases and J by 4 bases, with 6 bases between the two germline ends. Profiling relied on immunoSEQ multiplex PCR, and the TCRdb table lists in-frame clones only, not all of them. The sample yields around 170,000 clones, about 81% seen once. The chain combines TRBV19 with TRBJ2-7, with D hard to call. The sequence derives from a man aged 30-40 years with active or convalescent COVID-19. The sample consisted of peripheral blood. CDR3 nucleotide sequence: TGTGCCCCATTGTACGAGCAGTACTTC. Translating it yields CAPLYEQYF.